This TCR beta chain was found in a study of blood T cell repertoires in COVID-19. Turning to the study itself: Samples came from the United States, Italy and Spain, spanning acute and convalescent COVID-19. The analysed material was cDNA or gDNA that came from T cells, B-cell-depleted T cells, or PBMCs.

In the original processing: By means of reference gene primer amplification, nucleated cell counts were estimated. Produced via immunoSEQ multiplex PCR; TCRdb's table is partial and in-frame only. V, J and clone size derive from that table, while D and trimming were established from the DNA sequence. The data hold around 270,000 clones, with 85% to 90% observed a single time. Seattle's cohort entered during active infection and was followed longitudinally. Trimming removed 8 bases at V and 6 bases at J, with 10 bases between. This CDR3 contains 11 residues. Germline CDR1 SGHAT, CDR2 FQNNGV. The genes are TRBV11-2 and TRBJ1-1; D call uncertain. The sample consisted of peripheral blood. The TCR originated in a woman aged 55-70 years with COVID-19, enrolled during active disease. CDR3 nucleotides: TGTGCCAGCCTCGGGAGGGCTGAAGCTTTCTTT. Translating gives CASLGRAEAFF. Full variable domain (remainder filled in from reference TRBV11-2 and TRBJ1-1): EAGVAQSPRYKIIEKRQSVAFWCNPISGHATLYWYQQILGQGPKLLIQFQNNGVVDDSQLPKDRFSAERLKGVDSTLKIQPAKLEDSAVYLCASLGRAEAFFGQGTRLTVV.